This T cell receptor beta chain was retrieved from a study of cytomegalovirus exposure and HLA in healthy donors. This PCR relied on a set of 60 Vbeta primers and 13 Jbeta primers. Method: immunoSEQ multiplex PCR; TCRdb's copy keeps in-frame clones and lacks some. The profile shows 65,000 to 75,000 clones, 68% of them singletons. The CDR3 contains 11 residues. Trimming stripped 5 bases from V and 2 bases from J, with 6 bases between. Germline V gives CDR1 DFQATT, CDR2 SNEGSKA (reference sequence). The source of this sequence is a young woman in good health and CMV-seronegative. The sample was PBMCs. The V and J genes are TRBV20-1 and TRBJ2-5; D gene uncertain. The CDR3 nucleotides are TGCAGTGCTGAACTACAAGAGACCCAGTACTTC. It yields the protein CSAELQETQYF.